The 28 T cell receptor beta chains listed next were all sequenced from one sample in a study of a mutant IDH1 vaccine in newly diagnosed glioma. This table comes from immunoSEQ multiplex PCR, and its TCRdb copy is limited to in-frame clones, with some not included. Of 41,000 or so clones in the sample, around 89% are singletons; the top ten hold about 1.5%. These TCRs are of unknown antigen specificity. Time point noted: week 35, safety follow-up. Vaccine doses each comprised 300 ug of mutant IDH1 20-mer peptide, with topical imiquimod. Sequencing was performed on PBMCs, taken from a glioma patient whose treatment included an IDH1 peptide vaccine. All receptors derive from a man aged 35-49 years with glioma.

The genes are TRBV2 and TRBJ2-7; TRBD2 matches 7 bases. CDR1 is SNHLY, CDR2 FYNNEI, per germline. This CDR3 is built from 16 residues. V was pared by 0 bases and J by 0 bases, with 5 bases of the junction left unmatched. Written as DNA, the CDR3 is TGTGCCAGCAGTGAAGCGAGGGGCGGGAGCTCCTACGAGCAGTACTTC. This gives the protein CASSEARGGSSYEQYF.

The chain carries TRBV7-9 and TRBJ2-1, with unresolved D. This CDR3 region has 10 residues. V shed 2 bases and J shed 8 bases, with 1 base lying between them. From germline, CDR1 is SEHNR and CDR2 FQNEAQ (reference sequence). CDR3 DNA: TGTGCCAGCAGCTTATATGAGCAGTTCTTC. This sequence encodes CASSLYEQFF.

In DNA, the CDR3 is TGCGCCAGCAGCGCGGATTGGGACCTTTATGGCTACACCTTC. This codes for CASSADWDLYGYTF. V is TRBV5-1 and J is TRBJ1-2; TRBD1 might be the D (5 bases). V shed 4 bases and J shed 5 bases, with 15 bases lying between them. The CDR3 extends over 14 amino acids. CDR1 is SGHRS and CDR2 is YFSETQ in the germline V gene.

The chain couples TRBV28 to TRBJ2-2; D is uncertain. The CDR3 extends over 13 amino acids. Germline CDR1 and CDR2: MDHEN and SYDVKM. V lost 5 bases, J lost 3 bases, and 7 bases lay in between. The CDR3 DNA sequence: TGTGCCAGCAGTCGCGAGTACACCGGGGAGCTGTTTTTT. Protein sequence: CASSREYTGELFF.

This clone was seen a single time. The chain has TRBV7-6 and TRBJ2-7; 9 nucleotides match TRBD2. The J segment lost 0 bases and the V segment lost 5 bases, leaving 5 bases of the junction unmatched. CDR3 length: 15 amino acids. From germline, CDR1 is SGHVS and CDR2 FNYEAQ. CDR3 coding DNA: TGTGCCAGCAGCACCTTAGCGGGAGCCTCCTACGAGCAGTACTTC. The encoded protein is CASSTLAGASYEQYF.

Only one count was recorded for this clone. This chain joins TRBV2 and TRBJ2-7, with 10 bases matching TRBD2. Germline V gene sequence: CDR1 SNHLY, CDR2 FYNNEI. The junction had 5 bases not matched to a gene; V was cut back by 4 bases and J by 2 bases. The CDR3 consists of 15 residues. In DNA form, the CDR3 reads TGTGCCAGCAGTGGTAGCGGGGGGTTCCCCTACGAGCAGTACGTC. Protein: CASSGSGGFPYEQYV.

CDR3 coding DNA: TGCGCCAGCAGCCCCGGACAGGCCGCTAATGAAAAACTGTTTTTT. Protein product: CASSPGQAANEKLFF. V is TRBV4-1 and J is TRBJ1-4; TRBD1 matches 7 bases. CDR1 and CDR2 (germline): MGHRA, YSYEKL. The CDR3 contains 15 residues. Germline trimming cut 4 bases from V and 3 bases from J; bases unmatched to any gene: 5.

The CDR3 nucleotides read TGTGCCACCAGCCGGGATTCGGGGGAGACCCAGTACTTC. Its protein is CATSRDSGETQYF. This rearrangement joins TRBV15 to TRBJ2-5; possible D gene TRBD2, 5 bases. V lost 5 bases and J lost 5, with 12 bases in between. The germline V gene has CDR1 LNHNV and CDR2 YYDKDF (reference sequence). CDR3 length equals 13 residues.

This chain uses TRBV7-9 with TRBJ1-2; D is unresolved. Trimming removed 0 bases at V and 5 bases at J, with 10 bases between. Germline CDR1 is SEHNR and CDR2 is FQNEAQ (reference sequence). CDR3 length equals 14 residues. The CDR3 region has the DNA TGTGCCAGCAGCTTAGCAGCAGGTCATTATGGCTACACCTTC. Amino acid sequence: CASSLAAGHYGYTF.

CDR3 region: CASSPGQGFATNEKLFF. The DNA for the CDR3 is TGTGCCAGCTCACCGGGACAGGGATTTGCAACTAATGAAAAACTGTTTTTT. The chain joins TRBV18 to TRBJ1-4; 9 nucleotides line up with TRBD1. The CDR3 sequence is 17 residues long. Germline CDR1 and CDR2: KGHSH and LQKENI. Trimming at V came to 3 bases and at J to 0 bases, leaving 5 bases not matched to a gene.

This clone appeared a single time. This rearrangement joins TRBV5-1 to TRBJ2-4; unclear D gene. The CDR3 has 14 residues. Trimming removed 4 bases from V and 8 bases from J, with 16 bases in between. Germline V gene data show CDR1 as SGHRS and CDR2 as YFSETQ. Written as DNA, the CDR3 is TGCGCCAGCAGCCCCACCCACAAGACGGACATTCAGTACTTC. This sequence encodes CASSPTHKTDIQYF.

This chain links TRBV6-5 with TRBJ1-1; tentative D call: TRBD1 (6 bases). Germline V gene lookup returns CDR1 MNHEY and CDR2 SVGAGI. This CDR3 region has 14 residues. Trimming took 7 bases from V and 4 from J, leaving 16 bases between them. CDR3 bases: TGTGCCAGCACCCAAGGGGGTAGGTTCACTGAAGCTTTCTTT. As protein: CASTQGGRFTEAFF.

The chain joins TRBV4-1 to TRBJ2-3, with TRBD2 identical over 13 bases. Germline V gene sequence: CDR1 MGHRA, CDR2 YSYEKL. This CDR3 spans 17 amino acids. V shed 2 bases, J shed 5 bases, and the junction held 7 bases outside the gene matches. The CDR3 DNA reads as TGCGCCAGCAGCCAACCTCTACTAGCGGGGGGGCGAGATACGCAGTATTTT. The encoded protein is CASSQPLLAGGRDTQYF.

V is TRBV11-2 and J is TRBJ2-7; D is ambiguous. Germline V lookup: CDR1 SGHAT, CDR2 FQNNGV. This CDR3 has 14 amino acids. V lost 1 base to trimming and J lost 0 bases, with 7 bases between them. DNA of the CDR3: TGTGCCAGCAGCTTAGGCGTCAGCTCCTACGAGCAGTACTTC. It translates to CASSLGVSSYEQYF.

A remark on this clone: The junction departs from germline at one end; a sequencing error may be responsible. The V and J genes are TRBV7-7 and TRBJ2-1; D perhaps matches TRBD1 (6 bases). The CDR3 is 15 amino acids. Germline CDR1 SSHAT, CDR2 FNYEAQ (reference sequence). The CDR3 here is CASNHRGGTYNEQFF. Written as DNA, the CDR3 is TGTGCTAGCAACCACCGAGGGGGAACCTACAATGAGCAGTTCTTC.

V gene TRBV7-9 combines with J gene TRBJ1-1; D gene unclear. In germline, CDR1 is SEHNR, CDR2 FQNEAQ (reference sequence). The CDR3 sequence is 12 residues long. Trimming pared 3 bases from V and 5 bases from J, leaving 7 bases between. CDR3 nucleotides: TGTGCCAGCAGCTTCGGACGGACTGAAGCTTTCTTT. Protein: CASSFGRTEAFF.

The J gene is TRBJ2-5, the V gene TRBV5-1; TRBD1 or TRBD2 may be the D gene (5 bases each). Germline V gene lookup returns CDR1 SGHRS and CDR2 YFSETQ. The CDR3 spans 13 residues. Trimming removed 6 bases from V and 1 base from J, with 10 bases in between. The CDR3 spells CASTMGVQETQYF. The CDR3 nucleotides read TGCGCCAGCACCATGGGGGTCCAAGAGACCCAGTACTTC.

The rearrangement joins TRBV5-1 to TRBJ2-2; the match to TRBD1 covers 11 bases. The V segment lost 0 bases and the J segment 1 base; nucleotides outside the gene matches: 5. Looked up from germline, CDR1 is SGHRS and CDR2 is YFSETQ. This CDR3 region has 18 residues. CDR3 region: CASSLARTGGGNTGELFF. The CDR3, as DNA: TGCGCCAGCAGCTTGGCCCGGACAGGGGGCGGGAACACCGGGGAGCTGTTTTTT.

This chain uses TRBV2 with TRBJ1-6; 11 positions agree with TRBD1. The CDR3 has 15 residues. The V gene end was trimmed by 2 bases and the J gene end by 11 bases; junction bases not matched to a gene: 5. Germline CDR1 SNHLY, CDR2 FYNNEI. Written as DNA, the CDR3 is TGTGCCAGCAGTGAACTGGGACAGGGGGTTGCACCCCTCCACTTT. It translates to CASSELGQGVAPLHF.

V and J are TRBV10-1 and TRBJ2-3; TRBD1 matches at 10 bases. J was trimmed by 3 bases and V by 6 bases; bases with no gene match: 6. The germline CDR1 and CDR2 sequences are WNHNN and SYGVQD (reference sequence). The CDR3 totals 15 residues. This CDR3 reads CASSLTGGLTDTQYF. DNA for the CDR3: TGCGCCAGCAGCCTGACAGGGGGCCTAACAGATACGCAGTATTTT.

This clone was seen a single time. The rearrangement joins TRBV18 to TRBJ2-1; 11 bases line up with TRBD2. Germline V gene lookup returns CDR1 KGHSH and CDR2 LQKENI. J gave up 8 bases and V 5 bases, and 8 bases lay outside the gene matches. The CDR3 consists of 15 residues. The CDR3 DNA reads TGTGCCAGCTCAACAACTAGCGGGAGCGTGTATGAGCAGTTCTTC. Protein product: CASSTTSGSVYEQFF.

Note on this clone: The junction departs from germline at one end; a sequencing error may be responsible. The V call is TRBV11-2, the J call TRBJ2-1; D is unclear. CDR1 and CDR2 from the germline V gene are SGHAT and FQNNGV. CDR3 size: 11 residues. The CDR3 DNA reads as TGTGCCAGCAGCTCCTTACCGACCCGGGTCTTC. It yields the protein CASSSLPTRVF.

The rearrangement uses TRBV6-1 and TRBJ1-1; 9 bases are a match to TRBD1. Trimming took 4 bases from V and 1 from J; bases not matched to a gene: 1. The germline V gene encodes CDR1 MNHNS and CDR2 SASEGT. The CDR3 is made up of 14 amino acids. The CDR3 DNA reads TGTGCCAGCAGTGGGGGACAGGGGAACACTGAAGCTTTCTTT. Translation gives CASSGGQGNTEAFF.

V and J are TRBV7-9 and TRBJ1-2; TRBD1 matches at 10 bases. This CDR3 spans 15 amino acids. The germline V gene encodes CDR1 SEHNR and CDR2 FQNEAQ (reference sequence). V was pared by 5 bases and J by 7 bases, with 10 bases of the junction left unmatched. CDR3 in DNA: TGTGCCAGCAGCCACCGGGACAGGGGCCTGTCTGGCTACACCTTC. It yields the protein CASSHRDRGLSGYTF.

The chain recombines TRBV11-3 with TRBJ2-2; the D is unclear. V lost 1 base and J lost 2, with 8 bases in between. The CDR3 totals 15 residues. Per the germline V gene, CDR1 is SGHNT and CDR2 is YENEEA. The DNA of the CDR3 is TGTGCCAGCAGCTTAGGCAGCCAAAACACCGGGGAGCTGTTTTTT. Amino acids: CASSLGSQNTGELFF.

V usage is TRBV6-5 and J usage is TRBJ2-1, with 8 bases that match TRBD1. The V and J ends lost 7 bases and 6 bases, in that order; junction bases with no gene match: 11. CDR3 length equals 15 residues. The germline V gene has CDR1 MNHEY and CDR2 SVGAGI. The CDR3 sequence is CASIKRTGQANEQFF. The CDR3 nucleotides read TGTGCCAGCATTAAGCGGACAGGGCAGGCCAATGAGCAGTTCTTC.

The chain employs TRBV6-5 and TRBJ2-5; D not certain. V lost 4 bases and J 12 bases, leaving 15 bases between the germline ends. The CDR3 sequence is 12 residues long. CDR1 and CDR2 (germline): MNHEY, SVGAGI. The CDR3, as DNA: TGTGCCAGCAGTTCCTCCGGGTCCCCTAAGTACTTC. As protein: CASSSSGSPKYF.

The chain employs TRBV28 and TRBJ2-5, with a possible D match to TRBD2 (5 bases). CDR3 length: 15 amino acids. Germline-derived CDR1 and CDR2 are MDHEN and SYDVKM. With 3 bases removed from V and 5 bases from J, the gap between germline ends came to 16 bases. The CDR3 region is CASSLLSKGGETQYF. DNA for the CDR3: TGTGCCAGCAGTTTGTTGAGCAAGGGCGGGGAGACCCAGTACTTC.